This T cell receptor beta chain appears in the sequencing data of a study of cytomegalovirus exposure and HLA in healthy donors. Nominal health characterized the donors when sampled, though unrecorded immune exposures were likely. PCR used 60 Vbeta primers and 13 Jbeta primers. This table comes from immunoSEQ multiplex PCR, and its TCRdb copy is limited to in-frame clones, with some not included. The data show about 200,000 clones, 65% to 85% seen once. This CDR3 is 15 amino acids long. Germline CDR1 is MDHEN and CDR2 is SYDVKM. The V end lost 6 bases, the J end lost 0 bases, and 14 bases lay between the germline ends.

V and J are TRBV28 and TRBJ1-1, with D perhaps matching TRBD1 (6 bases). The sample was PBMCs. This clonotype was obtained from a man under 40 in good health and CMV-seronegative. CDR3 DNA: TGTGCCAGCAGCCCCGACAGGCTCATGAACACTGAAGCTTTCTTT. It translates to CASSPDRLMNTEAFF.